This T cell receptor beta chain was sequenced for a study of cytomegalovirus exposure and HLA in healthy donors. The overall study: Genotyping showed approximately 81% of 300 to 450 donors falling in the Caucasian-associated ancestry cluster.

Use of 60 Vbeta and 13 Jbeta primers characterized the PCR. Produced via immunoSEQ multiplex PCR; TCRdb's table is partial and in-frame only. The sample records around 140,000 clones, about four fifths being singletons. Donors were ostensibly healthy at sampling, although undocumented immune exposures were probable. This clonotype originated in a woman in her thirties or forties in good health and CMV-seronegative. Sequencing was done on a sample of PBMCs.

This CDR3 reads CASSLHRKIGYGYTF. The CDR3, as DNA: TGCGCCAGCAGCCTCCACAGGAAGATAGGCTATGGCTACACCTTC. The gene calls are TRBV4-3 and TRBJ1-2; D may be TRBD1 (5 bases). CDR1 LGHNA and CDR2 YSLEER come from the germline V gene. This CDR3 region has 15 residues. With 4 bases removed from V and 4 bases from J, the gap between germline ends came to 16 bases.